This T cell receptor (beta chain) was observed in a study of CD8 T cells in ankylosing spondylitis. General study results and limits: A CD8+ phenotype characterized the disease-linked clones, which were relatively rare in peripheral blood. It was reported that disease-linked clones were significantly enriched in matched ankylosing spondylitis synovial fluid. A TCR beta motif made of fewer than 10 highly homologous variants seemed typical of ankylosing spondylitis blood. Some motif variants had been reported before (in reactive arthritis synovial fluid and blood).

Worth noting for this clonotype: Its antigen is as yet unknown.

Trimming left V 4 bases short and J 0 bases short, with 9 bases between. CDR1 is GTSNPN, CDR2 SVGIG, per germline (reference sequence). The CDR3 length is 13 residues. Making use of molecular barcodes, quantitative 5'-RACE generated TCR beta libraries. Using its own MiXCR run on the 5' RACE reads, TCRdb lists one record per CDR3 protein. The repertoire includes under 450,000 distinct CDR3 sequences, under 20% of them detected once, and about 0.94% sits in the top ten. Material for sequencing was blood, either unsorted or a sorted T cell fraction (not recorded which). The chain employs TRBV30 and TRBJ1-1, with unresolved D. The clonotype comes from a male donor with ankylosing spondylitis. The CDR3 protein is CAWTKRVNTEAFF. In DNA form, the CDR3 reads TGTGCCTGGACGAAGCGGGTGAACACTGAAGCTTTCTTT.